The T cell receptor beta chain described here comes from a study of response to subunit inactivated influenza vaccine. In TCRdb, the RT-PCR reads were re-called with MiXCR into one record per CDR3 protein. The sample lists under 950,000 distinct CDR3 sequences, 21% occurring once. CDR1 is SGHTA, CDR2 FQGNSA, per germline. This CDR3 is built from 16 residues. With V trimmed by 5 bases and J by 4 bases, 9 bases remained unmatched. The V and J genes are TRBV7-2 and TRBJ2-3; 10 nucleotides line up with TRBD2. The clonotype comes from a man between 50 and 59 years old who received an inactivated influenza vaccine. Sequencing used PBMCs from blood, obtained roughly 5 days after vaccination. CDR3 coding DNA: TGTGCCAGCAGCACCAAAGCGGGGGGGCTTGCAGATACGCAGTATTTT. As protein: CASSTKAGGLADTQYF.